This T cell receptor (beta chain) was recorded in a study of blood T cell repertoires in COVID-19. Turning to the study itself: Sites across the United States, Italy and Spain contributed samples from acute and convalescent COVID-19. Nucleic acid was either cDNA or gDNA, and it came from T cells, B-cell-depleted T cells, or PBMCs.

Germline assignment: CDR1 KGHSH and CDR2 LQKENI. The CDR3 is 13 amino acids. Between the trimmed V and J ends, which lost 4 bases and 2 bases, there was a span of 8 bases. Original processing methods: Reference gene primer amplification gave nucleated cell count estimates. The table came from immunoSEQ multiplex PCR; TCRdb's copy has only in-frame clones and leaves some out. Clonal size and the V and J genes are those of that table, whereas D and trimming came from the DNA. The sample holds around 140,000 clones, about 90% seen once. This chain uses TRBV18 with TRBJ1-2; D uncertain. The source is a man older than 75 with acute or convalescent COVID-19. The sample comprised peripheral blood. The CDR3 region has the DNA TGTGCCAGCTCACACGACGGGAACTATGGCTACACCTTC. Translation gives CASSHDGNYGYTF.